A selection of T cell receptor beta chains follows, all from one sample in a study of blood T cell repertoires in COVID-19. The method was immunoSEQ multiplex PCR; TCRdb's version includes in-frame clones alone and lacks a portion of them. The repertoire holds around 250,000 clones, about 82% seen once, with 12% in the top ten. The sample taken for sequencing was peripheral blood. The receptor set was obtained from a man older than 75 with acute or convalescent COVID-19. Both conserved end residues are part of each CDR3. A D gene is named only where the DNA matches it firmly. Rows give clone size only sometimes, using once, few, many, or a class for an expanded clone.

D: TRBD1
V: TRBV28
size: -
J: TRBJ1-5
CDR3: CASRTGTWQPQHF
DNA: TGTGCCAGCAGGACAGGGACATGGCAGCCCCAGCATTTT

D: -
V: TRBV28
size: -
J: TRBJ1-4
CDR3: CASLNRATNEKLFF
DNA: TGTGCCAGCCTAAACAGGGCAACTAATGAAAAACTGTTTTTT

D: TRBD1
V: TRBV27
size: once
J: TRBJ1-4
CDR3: CASSYTDRASEKLFF
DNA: TGTGCCAGCAGTTATACGGACAGGGCGAGTGAAAAACTGTTTTTT

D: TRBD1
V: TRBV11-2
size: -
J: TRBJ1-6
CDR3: CASSSGQVLVRAPLHF
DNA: TGTGCCAGCAGCTCGGGACAGGTACTCGTAAGGGCACCCCTCCACTTT

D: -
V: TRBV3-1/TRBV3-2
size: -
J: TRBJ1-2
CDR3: CASSQEMRAGGYTF
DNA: TGTGCCAGCAGCCAAGAAATGCGAGCGGGTGGCTACACCTTC

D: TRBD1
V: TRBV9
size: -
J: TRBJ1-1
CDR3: CASSVDDRGNTEAFF
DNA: TGTGCCAGCAGCGTAGACGACAGGGGGAACACTGAAGCTTTCTTT

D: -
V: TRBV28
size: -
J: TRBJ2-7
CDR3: CASRGRTFTSYEQYF
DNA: TGTGCCAGCAGGGGCAGGACATTTACCTCCTACGAGCAGTACTTC

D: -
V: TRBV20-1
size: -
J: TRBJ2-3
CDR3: CSASILAQYF
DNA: TGCAGTGCTAGCATCTTGGCCCAGTATTTT

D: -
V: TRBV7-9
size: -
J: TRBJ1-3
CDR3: CASSLEARATSGNTIYF
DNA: TGTGCCAGCAGCTTAGAGGCCAGGGCGACCTCTGGAAACACCATATATTTT

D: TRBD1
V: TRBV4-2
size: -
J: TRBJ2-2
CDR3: CASSHRTGANTGELFF
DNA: TGTGCCAGCAGCCACCGGACAGGGGCGAACACCGGGGAGCTGTTTTTT

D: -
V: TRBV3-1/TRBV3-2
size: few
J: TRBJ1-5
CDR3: CASSLRGETQPQHF
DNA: TGTGCCAGCAGCCTCCGCGGGGAGACCCAGCCCCAGCATTTT

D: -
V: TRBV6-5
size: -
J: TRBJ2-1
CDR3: CASSYEGGRNEQFF
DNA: TGTGCCAGCAGTTACGAGGGGGGGCGAAATGAGCAGTTCTTC

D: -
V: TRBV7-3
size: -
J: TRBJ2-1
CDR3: CASSPDRSYNEQFF
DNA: TGTGCCAGCAGTCCGGACAGATCCTACAATGAGCAGTTCTTC

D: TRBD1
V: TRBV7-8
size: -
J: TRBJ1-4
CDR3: CASSLQPRTGRNEKLFF
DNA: TGTGCCAGCAGCTTACAGCCTCGGACAGGGCGAAATGAAAAACTGTTTTTT

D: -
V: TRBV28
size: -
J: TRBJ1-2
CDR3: CASLLLGQAHGYTF
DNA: TGTGCCAGCCTCCTCCTTGGGCAGGCCCATGGCTACACCTTC

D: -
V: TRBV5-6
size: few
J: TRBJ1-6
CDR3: CASSLGQINSPLHF
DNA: TGTGCCAGCAGCTTGGGACAGATTAATTCACCCCTCCACTTT

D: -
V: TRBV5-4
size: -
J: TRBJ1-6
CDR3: CASSGPDRLNSPLHF
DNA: TGTGCCAGCAGCGGCCCCGACAGATTGAATTCACCCCTCCACTTT

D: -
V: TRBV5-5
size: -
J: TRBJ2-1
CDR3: CASSSQGYLNEQFF
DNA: TGTGCCAGCAGCTCACAGGGCTACTTGAATGAGCAGTTCTTC

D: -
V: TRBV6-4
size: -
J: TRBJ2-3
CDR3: CASSADRTSTDTQYF
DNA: TGTGCCAGCAGTGCGGACAGAACTAGCACAGATACGCAGTATTTT

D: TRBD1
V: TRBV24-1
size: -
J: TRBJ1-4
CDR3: CATSRGDGTGNEKLFF
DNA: TGTGCCACCAGTCGGGGTGACGGGACAGGTAATGAAAAACTGTTTTTT

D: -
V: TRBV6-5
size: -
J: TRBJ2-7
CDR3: CASSPSQGREQYF
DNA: TGTGCCAGCAGTCCCTCCCAGGGGCGGGAGCAGTACTTC

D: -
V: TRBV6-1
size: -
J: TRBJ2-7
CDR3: CASSEGAIPTGEQYF
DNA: TGTGCCAGCAGTGAAGGGGCTATCCCCACAGGAGAGCAGTACTTC

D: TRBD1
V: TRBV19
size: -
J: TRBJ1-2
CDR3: CASSVGQGAFGYTF
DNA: TGTGCCAGTAGTGTCGGACAGGGGGCTTTTGGCTACACCTTC

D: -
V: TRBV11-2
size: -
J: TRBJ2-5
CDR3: CASSLGWGVETQYF
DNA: TGTGCCAGCAGCTTGGGCTGGGGGGTAGAGACCCAGTACTTC

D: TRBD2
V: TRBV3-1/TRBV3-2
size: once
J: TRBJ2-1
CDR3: CASSQVASGRYNEQFF
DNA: TGTGCCAGCAGCCAAGTGGCTAGCGGGAGGTACAATGAGCAGTTCTTC

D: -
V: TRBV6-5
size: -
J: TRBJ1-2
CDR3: CASSLKGWNYGYTF
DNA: TGTGCCAGCAGCTTAAAGGGGTGGAACTATGGCTACACCTTC